A single T cell receptor beta chain is shown here with its context. This clone's antigen is unknown. Per-base qualities were not stored, and no clone one base away is much larger. Germline trimming amounts to 6 bases on V and 6 bases on J, with 7 as the count of junction bases outside the gene matches. Including the terminal cysteine and phenylalanine, the CDR3 comprises 12 residues. Left in the record is the CDR3 DNA by itself, 36 bases read in frame from the first base. CDR1 and CDR2, per the germline V gene (reference sequence), are DFQATT and SNEGSKA. This was a case-control study nested in a cohort of healthcare workers in London, UK, who had nasopharyngeal swab PCR tests and blood samples taken every week. Between 23 and 31 March 2020, the week of the UK lockdown, healthcare workers were enrolled and then followed up weekly for as long as 16 weeks. This record belongs to a study of early T cells in non-severe SARS-CoV-2 infection (dated by TCRdb to the early 2020s). Study-level background: Because TCR sequencing relied on bulk RNA taken from unsorted whole blood, pairing of alpha and beta chains was not possible.

Results the study describes overall, beyond this receptor: VDJdb matching was skewed toward anti-spike CD8 responses and likely underestimated virus-specific expansions, missing private and CD4 specificities.

The library was built by means of 5' RACE. TCRdb shows the sequencer as NextSeq 500. The TCR library protocol attached unique molecular identifiers to individual cDNA molecules to correct for sequencing error and PCR bias. Both TCR alpha and beta chains were sequenced, and tight co-correlation was observed between alpha and beta sequence abundances in each sample. Concerning the study's data processing: V gene, J gene and CDR3 annotation of TCR sequences was performed with Decombinator V4. TCRs were defined as expanded if a significant change between any two time points was detected under a Poisson model with p below 0.0001. TCR abundances were normalised to the total number of TCRs sequenced in each sample and reported as counts per million. TRAV1-2 paired with TRAJ12, TRAJ20 or TRAJ33 defined MAIT TCRs, while TRAV10 paired with TRAJ18 defined iNKT TCRs. VDJdb, accessed 1 November 2021, was searched for CMV, EBV and SARS-CoV-2 annotated TCRs, excluding TCRs annotated for multiple antigens. The public reads were reanalyzed by TCRdb: fastp trimming at Q25, MiXCR alignment, in-frame beta chains only. Every entry covers one CDR3 protein and lists the most common genes and DNA from its rows. TCRdb's processing, not the study's, gives the V and J calls here. This sample lists 60,000 to 65,000 distinct CDR3 sequences; 8.8% were detected once. The ten biggest clones cover about an eighth of the sample.

This specimen was whole blood, taken at baseline. The sequence came from an adult who was a healthcare worker with PCR-confirmed SARS-CoV-2 infection or an uninfected control (not recorded which). The chain employs TRBV20-1 and TRBJ1-2, with 7 middle bases fitting TRBD1. The CDR3 reads CSATTGNNGYTF. The DNA is as follows: TGCAGTGCCACGACAGGGAACAATGGCTACACCTTC.